Detailed here is one T cell receptor (beta chain). This sample was taken from a study of PD-1 blockade in classical Hodgkin lymphoma. The repertoire was sequenced with immunoSEQ multiplex PCR; TCRdb's copy has only in-frame clones and lacks some. Here the sample spans about 92,000 clones, 75% to 85% being singletons. In germline, CDR1 is SGHDT, CDR2 YYEEEE. Trimming took 2 bases from V and 1 from J, leaving 8 bases between them. The CDR3 sequence is 14 residues long. Sample time point: cycle 4 day 1 (C4D1), after 6 weeks of nivolumab. No patient escaped relapse after autologous stem cell transplantation, and brentuximab vedotin exposure varied. Best responses fell into complete response, partial response or progressive disease.

The starting material was peripheral blood mononuclear cells (PBMCs), obtained before the fourth cycle of nivolumab. The sequence derives from a human donor with classical Hodgkin lymphoma. The V and J genes are TRBV5-6 and TRBJ2-3, with unresolved D. CDR3 region: CASSLKARTDTQYF. The DNA for the CDR3 is TGTGCCAGCAGCTTAAAAGCGCGCACAGATACGCAGTATTTT.